The 18 T cell receptor beta chains below all came from one sample that was sequenced in a study of blood T cell repertoires in COVID-19. TCRdb's copy holds only in-frame clones and misses some; the assay was immunoSEQ multiplex PCR. The table shows 200,000 to 300,000 clones, with about 90% occurring only once. The sample consisted of peripheral blood. The receptors were gathered from a woman in her twenties or thirties who had recovered from COVID-19.

V usage is TRBV11-2 and J usage is TRBJ2-7; D unresolved. In germline, CDR1 is SGHAT, CDR2 FQNNGV. V shed 4 bases and J shed 6 bases, with 7 bases lying between them. CDR3 length equals 11 residues. The CDR3 region has the DNA TGTGCCAGCAGCTCCGTAGCCGAGCAGTACTTC. Amino acid sequence: CASSSVAEQYF.

The rearrangement links TRBV10-2 to TRBJ2-7, with D perhaps TRBD2 (6 bases). Looked up from germline, CDR1 is WSHSY and CDR2 is SAAADI. V dropped 5 bases and J dropped 0 bases, with 8 bases sitting between them. The CDR3 has 13 amino acids. The CDR3 DNA follows: TGCGCCAGCAGTTTGGGACTCTCCTACGAGCAGTACTTC. Its translation: CASSLGLSYEQYF.

The DNA of the CDR3 is TGTGCCAGCAGTAGAGGCGGGGCAGGGCTGAATCAGCCCCAGCATTTT. Translated: CASSRGGAGLNQPQHF. The gene calls are TRBV11-2 and TRBJ1-5; a possible D gene is TRBD1 (5 bases). Deletions cut 6 bases from V and 4 bases from J, with 19 bases between. CDR3 length: 16 amino acids. Germline V lookup: CDR1 SGHAT, CDR2 FQNNGV.

V is TRBV6-2 or TRBV6-3 and J is TRBJ1-4, with D perhaps matching TRBD1 (5 bases). Per the germline V gene, CDR1 is MNHEY and CDR2 is SVGEGT. The CDR3 spans 15 residues. The ends were cut back, 2 bases at V and 8 bases at J, with 15 bases in the middle. CDR3 in DNA: TGTGCCAGCAGTTACCCGCAGGGAGGACGGGAAAAACTGTTTTTT. Translation: CASSYPQGGREKLFF.

The gene calls are TRBV7-3 and TRBJ2-7; 12 bases match TRBD1. CDR1 and CDR2 (germline): SGHTA, FQGTGA. CDR3 size: 16 residues. The V gene end was trimmed by 6 bases and the J gene end by 3 bases; junction bases not matched to a gene: 9. The CDR3 loop is CASRPAGTGGYYEQYF. The CDR3 nucleotides are TGTGCCAGCAGACCTGCCGGGACAGGGGGCTACTACGAGCAGTACTTC.

The chain is built from TRBV18 and TRBJ1-3, with TRBD1 as a possible D gene (6 bases). This CDR3 has 21 residues. The V gene's germline CDR1 is KGHSH and CDR2 LQKENI. V shed 3 bases and J shed 1 base, with 28 bases lying between them. The CDR3 DNA follows: TGTGCCAGCTCACCCCTCGGACCAGGGGCAAGTGTCGGGATTTCTGGAAACACCATATATTTT. As protein: CASSPLGPGASVGISGNTIYF.

V is TRBV15 and J is TRBJ1-1; TRBD1 matches 7 bases. The CDR3 has 14 amino acids. Germline V gene data show CDR1 as LNHNV and CDR2 as YYDKDF (reference sequence). V shed 4 bases and J 7 bases; nucleotides not matched to a gene: 9. The CDR3 loop is CATSNHRGGREAFF. The CDR3 nucleotides read TGTGCCACCAGCAACCACAGGGGCGGCCGTGAAGCTTTCTTT.

The V gene is TRBV19, the J gene TRBJ2-4; 14 bases line up with TRBD2. Trimming cost V 5 bases and J 0 bases; bases outside gene matches: 12. There are 20 residues in the CDR3. Germline lookup yields CDR1 LNHDA and CDR2 SQIVND (reference sequence). The CDR3 spells CASSLLPGTSGGIAKNIQYF. CDR3 DNA: TGTGCCAGTAGTCTCCTCCCCGGGACTAGCGGGGGAATAGCCAAAAACATTCAGTACTTC.

The rearrangement uses TRBV24-1 and TRBJ2-7, with a weak D call TRBD1 (6 bases). V lost 1 base and J lost 2, with 26 bases in between. Germline V gives CDR1 KGHDR, CDR2 SFDVKD. The CDR3 extends over 20 amino acids. The CDR3 DNA is TGTGCCACCAGTGATTTCCATCTGACAGGAGGTAGGGACGGTCCCTACGAGCAGTACTTC. It encodes CATSDFHLTGGRDGPYEQYF.

This rearrangement joins TRBV11-2 to TRBJ2-7; 8 bases agree with TRBD1. The germline gives CDR1 SGHAT, CDR2 FQNNGV. CDR3 length: 15 residues. V lost 5 bases to trimming and J lost 1 base; unmatched junction nucleotides: 7. This chain's CDR3 is CASSARQGLSYEQYF. CDR3 coding DNA: TGTGCCAGCAGCGCCAGACAGGGGCTTTCCTACGAGCAGTACTTC. Full variable domain (remainder filled in from reference TRBV11-2 and TRBJ2-7): EAGVAQSPRYKIIEKRQSVAFWCNPISGHATLYWYQQILGQGPKLLIQFQNNGVVDDSQLPKDRFSAERLKGVDSTLKIQPAKLEDSAVYLCASSARQGLSYEQYFGPGTRLTVT.

The CDR3 loop is CASSSRGGYTF. The CDR3 nucleotides are TGTGCCAGCAGCTCTCGCGGGGGCTACACCTTC. The chain joins TRBV5-6 to TRBJ1-2; D ambiguous. The V end was cut by 3 bases, the J end by 8 bases, with 8 bases between. Germline assignment: CDR1 SGHDT and CDR2 YYEEEE. This CDR3 contains 11 residues.

This chain links TRBV5-8 with TRBJ2-2, with 11 bases identical to TRBD1. Trimming removed 1 base from V and 3 bases from J; junction bases left unmatched: 5. Germline V gene sequence: CDR1 SGHTS, CDR2 YDEGEE. The CDR3 spans 17 residues. The CDR3 spells CASSLHGQGADTGELFF. The CDR3 region has the DNA TGTGCCAGCAGCTTGCACGGACAGGGGGCGGACACCGGGGAGCTGTTTTTT.

The chain is built from TRBV4-2 and TRBJ1-2; 10 bases match TRBD1. Germline CDR1 reads LGHNA; CDR2 reads YNFKEQ. This CDR3 spans 16 amino acids. The J segment lost 6 bases and the V segment lost 3 bases, leaving 10 bases of the junction unmatched. The CDR3 bases are TGTGCCAGCAGCCATCTCTCAGGGACAGGGGAACATGGCTACACCTTC. This codes for CASSHLSGTGEHGYTF.

The chain employs TRBV19 and TRBJ1-6, with TRBD1 matching 9 bases. Germline V CDR1 and CDR2: LNHDA, SQIVND (reference sequence). Trimming at V came to 5 bases and at J to 9 bases, leaving 5 bases not matched to a gene. The CDR3 spans 14 residues. CDR3 in DNA: TGTGCCAGTAGTCTGACAGGGGGTCTTTCACCCCTCCACTTT. The encoded protein is CASSLTGGLSPLHF. The full variable domain, its missing parts supplied by reference TRBV19 and TRBJ1-6, is DGGITQSPKYLFRKEGQNVTLSCEQNLNHDAMYWYRQDPGQGLRLIYYSQIVNDFQKGDIAEGYSVSREKKESFPLTVTSAQKNPTAFYLCASSLTGGLSPLHFGNGTRLTVT.

This chain connects TRBV2 to TRBJ2-7; D is perhaps TRBD1 (6 bases). Germline assignment: CDR1 SNHLY and CDR2 FYNNEI. V was clipped by 5 bases and J by 5 bases, with 19 bases between them. The CDR3 consists of 15 residues. The CDR3 loop reads CASSTGQINGDEQYF. In DNA form, the CDR3 reads TGTGCCAGCAGTACTGGACAGATCAATGGGGACGAGCAGTACTTC. The full variable domain, completed using reference TRBV2 and TRBJ2-7, is EPEVTQTPSHQVTQMGQEVILRCVPISNHLYFYWYRQILGQKVEFLVSFYNNEISEKSEIFDDQFSVERPDGSNFTLKIRSTKLEDSAMYFCASSTGQINGDEQYFGPGTRLTVT.

This chain uses TRBV5-6 with TRBJ2-3, with D perhaps TRBD1 (7 bases). The CDR3 is made up of 14 amino acids. From germline, CDR1 is SGHDT and CDR2 YYEEEE. V gave up 4 bases and J gave up 0 bases, with 9 bases separating them. The CDR3 nucleotides read TGTGCCAGCAGCCCAGGGGGGAGCACAGATACGCAGTATTTT. It specifies CASSPGGSTDTQYF.

This rearrangement joins TRBV2 to TRBJ2-3, with TRBD2 identical over 10 bases. CDR1 is SNHLY, CDR2 FYNNEI, per germline. The CDR3 consists of 16 residues. V gave up 6 bases and J gave up 2 bases; unmatched junction bases: 8. As DNA, the CDR3 is TGTGCCAGCAGAGTCGGACTAGCGGACACCACAGATACGCAGTATTTT. This sequence encodes CASRVGLADTTDTQYF.

In its sample, this clone was seen once. V is TRBV21-1 and J is TRBJ2-1; the table's D gene call, TRBD2, was not cross checked with the DNA. TRBV21-1 is an annotated pseudogene. CDR3 size: 14 residues. CDR3 amino acids: CASSSAGDYNEQFF. In DNA form, the CDR3 reads TGTGCCAGCAGCAGCGCGGGAGACTACAATGAGCAGTTCTTC.